One T cell receptor beta chain is described in this entry. The table came from immunoSEQ multiplex PCR; TCRdb's copy has only in-frame clones and leaves some out. The sample has around 2,000,000 clones, approximately 94% seen once. This entry belongs to a study of shared clonotypes between healthy human individuals. Germline assignment: CDR1 MDHEN and CDR2 SYDVKM. CDR3 length equals 16 residues. Germline trimming cut 5 bases from V and 4 bases from J; bases unmatched to any gene: 11. Naive CD8 populations comprised CD45RO-negative cells positively selected for CCR7, excluding terminally differentiated effector memory CD45RA+ cells.

This chain links TRBV28 with TRBJ1-2, with 9 bases fitting TRBD1. This receptor was obtained from a man between 18 and 29 years old in good health. Some clones in this sample may be carry-over from other donors' samples. Sequencing used naive CD8+ T cells from PBMCs. CDR3 protein: CASSPREQGASYGYTF. CDR3 bases: TGTGCCAGCAGTCCCCGGGAACAGGGGGCTAGCTATGGCTACACCTTC.